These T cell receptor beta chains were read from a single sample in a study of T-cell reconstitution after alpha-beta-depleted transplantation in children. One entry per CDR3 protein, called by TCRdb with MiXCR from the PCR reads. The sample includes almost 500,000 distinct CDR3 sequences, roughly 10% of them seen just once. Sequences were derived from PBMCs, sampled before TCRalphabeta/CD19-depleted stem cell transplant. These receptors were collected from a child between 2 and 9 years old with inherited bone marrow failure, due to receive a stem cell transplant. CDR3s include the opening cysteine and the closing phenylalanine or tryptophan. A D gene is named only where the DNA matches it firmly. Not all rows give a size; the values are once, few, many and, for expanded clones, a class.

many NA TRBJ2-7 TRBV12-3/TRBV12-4 CASSHTTGYEQYF TGTGCCAGCAGTCACACGACAGGCTACGAGCAGTACTTC
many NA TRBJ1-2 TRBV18 CASSSGTIYGYTF TGTGCCAGCTCATCCGGGACAATCTATGGCTACACCTTC
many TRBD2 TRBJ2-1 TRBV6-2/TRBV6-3 CASSFSGTSAINEQFF TGTGCCAGCAGTTTCTCCGGGACTAGCGCGATAAATGAGCAGTTCTTC
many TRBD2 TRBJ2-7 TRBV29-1 CSVGSGRPYEQYF TGCAGCGTCGGAAGCGGGAGGCCCTACGAGCAGTACTTC
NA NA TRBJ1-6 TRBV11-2 CAGSLTGAGPPLHF TGTGCCGGCAGCTTAACCGGGGCAGGGCCACCCCTCCACTTT
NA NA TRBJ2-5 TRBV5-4 CASSPTAGLGETQYF TGTGCCAGCAGTCCGACGGCAGGGCTAGGGGAGACCCAGTACTTC
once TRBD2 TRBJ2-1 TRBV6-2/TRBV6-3 CASSYVVTSGSQFAYNEQFF TGTGCCAGCAGTTACGTAGTGACTAGCGGGAGTCAGTTCGCCTACAATGAGCAGTTCTTC
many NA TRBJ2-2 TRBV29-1 CSVGRCQGNTGELFF TGCAGCGTGGGACGTTGTCAGGGGAACACCGGGGAGCTGTTTTTT
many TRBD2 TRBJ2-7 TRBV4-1 CASSHFPGLAVYEQYF TGCGCCAGCAGCCACTTTCCGGGACTAGCGGTCTACGAGCAGTACTTC
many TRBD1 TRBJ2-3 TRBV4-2 CASSSRAGTGSDTQYF TGTGCCAGCAGCTCTCGGGCCGGGACAGGGTCAGATACGCAGTATTTT
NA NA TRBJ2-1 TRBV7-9 CASSLDAAYNEQFF TGTGCCAGCAGCTTAGATGCTGCCTACAATGAGCAGTTCTTC
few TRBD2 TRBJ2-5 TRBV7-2 CASRPTLWASGEETQYF TGTGCCAGCAGGCCTACCCTTTGGGCTAGCGGGGAAGAGACCCAGTACTTC
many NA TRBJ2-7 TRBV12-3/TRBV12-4 CASSSGGKGGEQYF TGTGCCAGCAGCTCCGGGGGTAAGGGGGGCGAGCAGTACTTC
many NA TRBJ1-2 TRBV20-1 CSARRTLPGPNYGYTF TGCAGTGCTAGAAGGACTCTACCAGGCCCTAACTATGGCTACACCTTC
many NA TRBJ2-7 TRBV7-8 CASSLGGATEQYF TGTGCCAGCAGCTTAGGTGGGGCCACCGAGCAGTACTTC
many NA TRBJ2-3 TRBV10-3 CAASGTGDTQYF TGTGCCGCTTCCGGGACCGGCGATACGCAGTATTTT